This T cell receptor beta chain was obtained from a study of blood T cells in healthy people across ages. Study findings and constraints: Per-million-T-cell TCR beta diversity fell roughly linearly with age. Expanded clonotype shifts may have been confounded, as the donors had an unknown CMV status.

For the second PCR, which ran for roughly 7 to 11 cycles, a sample-barcoded 5' primer and a J-beta primer mix were used. One entry per CDR3 protein, called by TCRdb with MiXCR from the 5' RACE reads. The profile covers hundreds of thousands of distinct CDR3 sequences, with around 42% appearing a single time and nearly 20% taken by the ten largest. A remark on this clonotype: The antigen remains unidentified.

CDR3 size: 15 residues. Trimming at V came to 4 bases and at J to 5 bases, leaving 9 bases not matched to a gene. The germline gives CDR1 LGHNA, CDR2 YNFKEQ. Extracted total RNA amounted to at least 5 micrograms for each sample. This chain links TRBV4-2 with TRBJ2-5, with 8 bases aligning to TRBD2. This TCR derives from a man in his fifties or sixties in good health. The sample was blood. CDR3 coding DNA: TGTGCCAGCAGCCCACGGACTAGCAGTGGGGAGACCCAGTACTTC. Its protein is CASSPRTSSGETQYF.